This entry concerns a single T cell receptor beta chain. The antigen this receptor binds is unknown. Within one base of it there is no much larger clone, and no base qualities were kept. This sample was taken from a study of blood T cell repertoires in COVID-19 (dated by TCRdb to about 2020). In the study overall: The collaborator samples originated in the United States, Italy and Spain and spanned the acute and convalescent phases of COVID-19. The dataset comprised deeply sampled blood TCRbeta repertoires from subjects exposed to, actively infected with, or recovered from COVID-19. The samples were drawn from two sources: the first 160 participants of the ongoing ImmuneRACE study, and 1,000 to 1,500 subjects contributed by 6 global collaborators. The material from the prospective study consisted of cDNA or gDNA derived from T cells, B-cell-depleted T cells, or PBMCs. The repertoires were made available in a free public database intended to serve as a resource for research on the immune response to SARS-CoV-2. A de-identified subject ID, COVID-19 status, age in years and sex were almost always included in the sample metadata. Where HLA class I and class II types were available, the types were taken from metadata supplied by the sample provider, not from assay-based typing. Results and caveats for the whole study, not just this receptor: The amount of clinical and demographic metadata varied by source and participant and was provided uncurated.

The germline ends are 14 bases apart after V is trimmed by 4 bases and J by 4 bases. From the cysteine through the phenylalanine, the CDR3 covers 14 amino acids. Only the CDR3 region is kept as DNA, spanning 42 bases read in frame from base 1. In the germline V gene, CDR1 corresponds to SGHTA and CDR2 to FQGNSA. TCRbeta CDR3 regions were amplified from genomic DNA by means of the immunoSEQ Assay, a bias-controlled multiplex PCR. In the authors' own workflow: The number of nucleated cells in each sample was estimated from the amplification of reference gene primers within the assay. To quantify the absolute abundance of each unique TCRbeta CDR3 rearrangement, sequence reads were collapsed and filtered. For each sample, productive Simpson clonality was calculated as the square root of Simpson's diversity index across productive rearrangements. TCRdb took over this immuneACCESS table, retaining in-frame rearrangements with V and J assigned. Such tables are incomplete; in checked studies, under half of the missing clones stem from an unresolved V gene, and the remainder is unexplained. Clonal size and the V and J genes are those of that table, whereas D and trimming came from the DNA. The sample table records around 190,000 clones; about 89% of these occur just once. The ten top clones hold 1.5% to 2% of the sample.

Another Seattle source contributed samples from volunteer blood donors who had recovered from COVID-19. Each collaborating institution followed its own protocols to collect whole blood in K2EDTA tubes. For TCRbeta analysis, collaborator samples were shipped as frozen whole blood, as isolated PBMCs, or as DNA extracted from either sample type. The chain joins TRBV7-2 to TRBJ2-7; TRBD2 could be the D gene, as 6 bases match. Specimen: peripheral blood. The receptor's source is a man younger than 30 who had recovered from COVID-19. Here is the DNA: TGTGCCAGCAGCTCGTACGGGAGCCGGTACGAGCAGTACTTC. Translated, this gives CASSSYGSRYEQYF.